This TCR beta chain was recorded in a study of blood T cells in healthy people across ages. This clonotype was observed a handful of times. V shed 0 bases and J shed 4 bases, with 7 bases lying between them. Per the germline V gene, CDR1 is ENHRY and CDR2 is SYGVKD. This CDR3 comprises 13 residues. Total RNA amounts of at least 5 micrograms were extracted per sample. PCR was performed a second time for about 6 to 12 cycles using a sample-barcoded 5' primer and a J-beta primer mix. A template-switch adaptor containing 12 random nucleotides labeled each cDNA molecule. TCRdb reprocessed the 5' RACE reads with MiXCR, giving one entry per CDR3 protein. The table lists about a million distinct CDR3 sequences, 40% to 60% of them singletons.

The sample was blood. V is TRBV10-3 and J is TRBJ2-7; D may match TRBD1 or TRBD2 (5 bases each). The source is a man under 40 in good health. The CDR3 loop is CAISESWGYEQYF. The CDR3 bases are TGTGCCATCAGTGAGTCGTGGGGGTACGAGCAGTACTTC.